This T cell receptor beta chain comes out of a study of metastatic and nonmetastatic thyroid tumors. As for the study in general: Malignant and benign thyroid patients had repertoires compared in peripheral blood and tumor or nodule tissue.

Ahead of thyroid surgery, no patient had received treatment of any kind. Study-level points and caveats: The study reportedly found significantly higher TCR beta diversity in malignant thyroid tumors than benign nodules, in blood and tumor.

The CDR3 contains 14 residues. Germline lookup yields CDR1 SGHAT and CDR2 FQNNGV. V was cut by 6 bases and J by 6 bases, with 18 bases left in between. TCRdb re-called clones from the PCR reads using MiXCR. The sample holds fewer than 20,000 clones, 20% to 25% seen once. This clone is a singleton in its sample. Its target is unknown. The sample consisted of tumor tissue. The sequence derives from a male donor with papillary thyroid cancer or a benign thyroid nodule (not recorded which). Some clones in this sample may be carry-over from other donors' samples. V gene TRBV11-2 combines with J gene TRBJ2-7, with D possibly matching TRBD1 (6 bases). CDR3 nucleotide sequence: TGTGCCAGCAGACCTACAGGGAAACTTGGCGAGCAGTACTTC. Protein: CASRPTGKLGEQYF.